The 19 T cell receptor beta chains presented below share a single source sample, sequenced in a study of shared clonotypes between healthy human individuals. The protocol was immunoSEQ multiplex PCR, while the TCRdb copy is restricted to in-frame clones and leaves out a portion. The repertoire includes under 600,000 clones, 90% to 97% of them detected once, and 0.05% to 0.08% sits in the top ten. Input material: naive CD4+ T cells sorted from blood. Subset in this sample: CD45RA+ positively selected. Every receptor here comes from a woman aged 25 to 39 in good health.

The CDR3 nucleotides read TGTGCCAGCAGCTTGGAGTACAATCAGCCCCAGCATTTT. This sequence encodes CASSLEYNQPQHF. The chain uses TRBV7-2 and TRBJ1-5, with D uncertain. The germline V gene encodes CDR1 SGHTA and CDR2 FQGNSA. The V and J ends lost 3 bases and 3 bases respectively, with 6 bases between them. The CDR3 runs to 13 residues.

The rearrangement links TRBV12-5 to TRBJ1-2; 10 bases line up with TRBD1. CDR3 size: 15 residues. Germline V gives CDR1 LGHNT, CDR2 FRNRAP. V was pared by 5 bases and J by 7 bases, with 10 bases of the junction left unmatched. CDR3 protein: CASGTPGQGRGGYTF. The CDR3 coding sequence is TGTGCTAGTGGTACTCCGGGACAGGGGAGGGGTGGCTACACCTTC. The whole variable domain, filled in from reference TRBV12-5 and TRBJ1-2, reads DARVTQTPRHKVTEMGQEVTMRCQPILGHNTVFWYRQTMMQGLELLAYFRNRAPLDDSGMPKDRFSAEMPDATLATLKIQPSEPRDSAVYFCASGTPGQGRGGYTFGSGTRLTVV.

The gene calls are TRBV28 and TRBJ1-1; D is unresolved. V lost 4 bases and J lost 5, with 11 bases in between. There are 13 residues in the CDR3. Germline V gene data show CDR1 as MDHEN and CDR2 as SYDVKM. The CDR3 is CASSSLGATEAFF. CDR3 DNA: TGTGCCAGCAGTTCCCTCGGTGCGACTGAAGCTTTCTTT.

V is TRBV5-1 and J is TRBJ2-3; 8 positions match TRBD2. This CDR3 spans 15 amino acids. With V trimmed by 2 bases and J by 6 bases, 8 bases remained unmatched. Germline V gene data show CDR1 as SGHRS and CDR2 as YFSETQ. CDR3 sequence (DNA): TGCGCCAGCAGCTTCGTAGCGGGACGCTCCGATACGCAGTATTTT. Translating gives CASSFVAGRSDTQYF.

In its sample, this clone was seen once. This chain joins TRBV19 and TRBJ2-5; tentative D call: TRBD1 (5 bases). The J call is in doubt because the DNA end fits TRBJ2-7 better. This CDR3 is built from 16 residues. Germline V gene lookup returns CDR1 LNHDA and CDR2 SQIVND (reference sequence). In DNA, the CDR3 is TGTGCCAGTAGTATAGACTCGACAGTGAATACCTACGAGCAGTACTTC. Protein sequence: CASSIDSTVNTYEQYF.

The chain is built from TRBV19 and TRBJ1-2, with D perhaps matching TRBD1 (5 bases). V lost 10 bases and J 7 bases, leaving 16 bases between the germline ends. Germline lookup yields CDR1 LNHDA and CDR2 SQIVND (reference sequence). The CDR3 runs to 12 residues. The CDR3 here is CATRQTPSGYTF. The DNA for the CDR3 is TGTGCCACCCGACAGACACCCAGTGGCTACACCTTC.

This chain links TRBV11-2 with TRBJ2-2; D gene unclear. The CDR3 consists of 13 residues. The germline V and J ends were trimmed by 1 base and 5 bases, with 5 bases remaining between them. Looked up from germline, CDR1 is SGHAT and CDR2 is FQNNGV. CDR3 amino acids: CASSLAETGELFF. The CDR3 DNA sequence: TGTGCCAGCAGCTTAGCGGAGACCGGGGAGCTGTTTTTT.

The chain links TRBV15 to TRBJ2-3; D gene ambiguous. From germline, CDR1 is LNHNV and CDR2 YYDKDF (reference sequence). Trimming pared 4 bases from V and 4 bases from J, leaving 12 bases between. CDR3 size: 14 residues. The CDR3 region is CATSIVLGPDTQYF. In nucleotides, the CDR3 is TGTGCCACCAGCATTGTCCTTGGCCCAGATACGCAGTATTTT.

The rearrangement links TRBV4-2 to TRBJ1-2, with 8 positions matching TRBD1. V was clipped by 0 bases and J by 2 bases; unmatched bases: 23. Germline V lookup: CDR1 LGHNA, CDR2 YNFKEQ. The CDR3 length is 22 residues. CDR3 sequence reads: CASSQDQDWARVRQGANYGYTF. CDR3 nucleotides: TGTGCCAGCAGCCAAGATCAAGATTGGGCTAGGGTTAGGCAGGGGGCGAACTATGGCTACACCTTC.

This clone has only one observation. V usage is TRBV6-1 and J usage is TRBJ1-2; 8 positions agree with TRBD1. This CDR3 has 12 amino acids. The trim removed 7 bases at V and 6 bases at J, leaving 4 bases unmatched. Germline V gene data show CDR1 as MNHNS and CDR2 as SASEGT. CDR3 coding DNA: TGTGCCAGCACAGGGGGCGCGCATGGCTACACCTTC. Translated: CASTGGAHGYTF.

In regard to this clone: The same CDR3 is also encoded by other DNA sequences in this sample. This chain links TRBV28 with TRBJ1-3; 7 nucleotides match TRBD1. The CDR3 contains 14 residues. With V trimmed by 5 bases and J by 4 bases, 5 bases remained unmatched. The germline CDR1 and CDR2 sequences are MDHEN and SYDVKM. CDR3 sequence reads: CASSPTGRGNTIYF. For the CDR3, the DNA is TGTGCCAGCAGTCCGACAGGGCGAGGAAACACCATATATTTT.

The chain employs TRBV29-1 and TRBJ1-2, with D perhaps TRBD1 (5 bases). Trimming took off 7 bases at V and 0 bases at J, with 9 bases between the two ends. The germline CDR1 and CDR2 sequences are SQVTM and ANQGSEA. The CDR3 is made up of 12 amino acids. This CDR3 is CSAGGANYGYTF. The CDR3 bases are TGCAGCGCGGGGGGGGCTAACTATGGCTACACCTTC. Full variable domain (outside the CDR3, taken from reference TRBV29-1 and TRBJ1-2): SAVISQKPSRDICQRGTSLTIQCQVDSQVTMMFWYRQQPGQSLTLIATANQGSEATYESGFVIDKFPISRPNLTFSTLTVSNMSPEDSSIYLCSAGGANYGYTFGSGTRLTVV.

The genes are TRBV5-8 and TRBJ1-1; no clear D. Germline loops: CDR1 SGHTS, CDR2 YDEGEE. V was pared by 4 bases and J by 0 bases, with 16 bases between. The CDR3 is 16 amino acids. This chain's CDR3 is CASSRGGSTMNTEAFF. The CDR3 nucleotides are TGTGCCAGCAGCCGGGGTGGGAGCACGATGAACACTGAAGCTTTCTTT.

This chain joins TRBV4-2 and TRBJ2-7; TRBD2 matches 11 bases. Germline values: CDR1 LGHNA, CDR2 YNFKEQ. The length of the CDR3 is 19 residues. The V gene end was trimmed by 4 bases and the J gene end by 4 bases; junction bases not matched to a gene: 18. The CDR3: CASSREVAGGPGSLYEQYF. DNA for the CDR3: TGTGCCAGCAGCCGGGAGGTAGCGGGAGGGCCGGGTTCTCTATACGAGCAGTACTTC.

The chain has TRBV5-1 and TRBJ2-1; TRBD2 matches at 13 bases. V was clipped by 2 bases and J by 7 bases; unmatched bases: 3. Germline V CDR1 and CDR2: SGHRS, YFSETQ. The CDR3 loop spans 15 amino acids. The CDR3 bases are TGCGCCAGCAGCTTACTAGCGGGAGGGACTAATGAGCAGTTCTTC. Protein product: CASSLLAGGTNEQFF.

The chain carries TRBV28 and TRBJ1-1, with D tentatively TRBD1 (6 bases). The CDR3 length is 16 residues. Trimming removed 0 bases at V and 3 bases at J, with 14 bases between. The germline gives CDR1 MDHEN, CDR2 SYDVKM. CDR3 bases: TGTGCCAGCAGTTTATGGGCAGGGGTGAGCGACACTGAAGCTTTCTTT. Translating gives CASSLWAGVSDTEAFF.

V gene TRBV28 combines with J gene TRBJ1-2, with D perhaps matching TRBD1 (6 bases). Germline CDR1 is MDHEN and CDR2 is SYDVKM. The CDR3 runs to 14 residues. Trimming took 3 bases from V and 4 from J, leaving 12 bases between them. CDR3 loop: CASSFEARGYGYTF. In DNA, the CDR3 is TGTGCCAGCAGTTTTGAAGCCAGGGGCTATGGCTACACCTTC.

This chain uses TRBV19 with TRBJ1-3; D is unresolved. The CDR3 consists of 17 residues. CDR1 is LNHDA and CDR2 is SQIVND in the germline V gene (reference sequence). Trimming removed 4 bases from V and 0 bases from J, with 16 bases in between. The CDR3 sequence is CASSKWLQRDSGNTIYF. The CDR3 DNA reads TGTGCCAGTAGTAAGTGGTTGCAGCGCGACTCTGGAAACACCATATATTTT.

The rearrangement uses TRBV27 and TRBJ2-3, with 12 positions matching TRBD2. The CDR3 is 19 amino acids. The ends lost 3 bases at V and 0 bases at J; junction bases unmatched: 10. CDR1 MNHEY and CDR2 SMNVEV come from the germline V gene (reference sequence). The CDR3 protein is CASSFHGLAGTSSTDTQYF. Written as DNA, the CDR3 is TGTGCCAGCAGTTTCCACGGACTAGCGGGGACTTCGAGCACAGATACGCAGTATTTT.